A selection of T cell receptor beta chains follows, all from one sample in a study of blood T cells in healthy people across ages. TCRdb independently ran MiXCR on the 5' RACE reads; one entry per CDR3 protein. The sample holds some 920,000 distinct CDR3 sequences, roughly 51% seen once. The source material was blood. Receptors were obtained from a woman aged 55-69 years in good health. CDR3s include the opening cysteine and the closing phenylalanine or tryptophan. A D gene is named only where the DNA matches it firmly. Size values are once, few and many counts, or a class for expanded clones, and some rows have none.

cdr3_aa cdr3_nt clone_size j_call d_call v_call
CASSFALMGPTANAGELFF TGCGCCAGCAGCTTCGCTCTTATGGGCCCTACCGCGAACGCCGGGGAGCTGTTTTTT once TRBJ2-2 . TRBV5-1
CASSRNPDEQFF TGTGCCAGCAGTCGCAATCCCGATGAGCAGTTCTTC . TRBJ2-1 . TRBV12-3/TRBV12-4
CSVGAKAFRGSDTQYF TGCAGTGTCGGCGCTAAAGCGTTCAGGGGGTCGGATACGCAGTATTTT . TRBJ2-3 TRBD1 TRBV20-1
CASTTRRGTGKYNEQFF TGTGCCAGCACTACCAGGCGAGGGACAGGGAAGTACAATGAGCAGTTCTTC few TRBJ2-1 TRBD1 TRBV27
CASSYKWAERFNYEQYF TGTGCCAGCAGTTACAAATGGGCTGAGCGGTTTAACTACGAGCAGTACTTC few TRBJ2-7 . TRBV6-5
CASNLGQGAWNTEAFF TGTGCCAGCAACCTAGGACAGGGGGCATGGAACACTGAAGCTTTCTTT . TRBJ1-1 TRBD1 TRBV7-9
CASSLILAGGDEQFF TGTGCCAGCAGTTTGATTCTAGCGGGAGGTGATGAGCAGTTCTTC few TRBJ2-1 TRBD2 TRBV28
CASSLQGARTNEKLFF TGTGCCAGCAGCCTCCAGGGGGCGCGAACTAATGAAAAACTGTTTTTT . TRBJ1-4 TRBD1 TRBV7-9
CAISVSAADYEQYF TGTGCCATCAGTGTTTCCGCGGCGGACTACGAGCAGTACTTC . TRBJ2-7 . TRBV10-3
CASSFVLAALPYEQYF TGTGCCAGCAGTTTCGTCCTAGCGGCATTACCCTACGAGCAGTACTTC few TRBJ2-7 TRBD2 TRBV12-3/TRBV12-4
CASTSYSSSTYEQYF TGTGCCAGCACCAGCTACTCTAGCTCGACCTACGAGCAGTACTTC once TRBJ2-7 . TRBV12-3/TRBV12-4
CASTRTGAAGANVLTF TGTGCCAGCACGCGGACGGGAGCGGCTGGGGCCAACGTCCTGACTTTC . TRBJ2-6 . TRBV28
CASSPLAGDITSYEQYF TGCGCCAGCAGCCCCCTAGCCGGGGACATTACCTCCTACGAGCAGTACTTC few TRBJ2-7 . TRBV4-3
CASSSASGYEQYF TGTGCCAGCAGTTCGGCTAGCGGGTACGAGCAGTACTTC few TRBJ2-7 TRBD2 TRBV6-2/TRBV6-3
CSVRASGRKDTQYF TGCAGCGTTCGGGCTAGCGGGAGAAAAGATACGCAGTATTTT few TRBJ2-3 TRBD2 TRBV29-1
CASSLVGGAYEQYF TGTGCCAGCAGCTTAGTGGGCGGCGCCTACGAGCAGTACTTC many TRBJ2-7 . TRBV7-9
CASSLTYLGTWGYSNQPQHF TGTGCCAGCAGTCTCACCTACCTGGGGACGTGGGGATATAGCAATCAGCCCCAGCATTTT . TRBJ1-5 . TRBV28
CATSNLRGAYEQYF TGTGCCACCAGCAACTTGCGGGGGGCCTACGAGCAGTACTTC . TRBJ2-7 TRBD2 TRBV15
CASRAASTDTQYF TGTGCCAGCAGAGCCGCGAGCACAGATACGCAGTATTTT . TRBJ2-3 . TRBV28
CATSLSATDTDTQYF TGTGCCACCAGTCTTTCCGCGACGGACACAGATACGCAGTATTTT . TRBJ2-3 . TRBV24-1
CASKSGRTYNEQFF TGTGCCAGCAAGTCGGGGAGGACCTACAATGAGCAGTTCTTC . TRBJ2-1 . TRBV6-4
CSVPRLAAGNEQVF TGCAGCGTTCCTCGACTAGCGGCCGGTAATGAGCAGGTCTTC once TRBJ2-1 TRBD2 TRBV29-1
CSVERLAGDYETQYF TGCAGCGTTGAAAGGCTAGCGGGAGATTATGAGACCCAGTACTTC few TRBJ2-5 TRBD2 TRBV29-1
CASTMGGLAGDEQYF TGTGCCAGCACCATGGGGGGACTAGCGGGAGATGAGCAGTACTTC . TRBJ2-7 TRBD2 TRBV28
CSVEDHPTSGNGGYTF TGCAGCGTTGAAGACCACCCGACATCAGGGAACGGTGGCTACACCTTC . TRBJ1-2 . TRBV29-1
CASSQASRGVREINEQFF TGTGCCAGCAGCCAAGCGTCACGGGGAGTTAGGGAAATAAATGAGCAGTTCTTC . TRBJ2-1 . TRBV4-2
CASSLDRMLTYEQYF TGTGCCAGCAGCTTAGATAGAATGCTAACCTACGAGCAGTACTTC . TRBJ2-7 . TRBV7-9
CSASRRGNEQFF TGCAGTGCCAGCAGGAGGGGGAATGAGCAGTTCTTC few TRBJ2-1 . TRBV20-1
CASSYSTVQYEQYF TGTGCCAGCAGTTACTCGACAGTTCAGTACGAGCAGTACTTC . TRBJ2-7 . TRBV6-6
CASRAGTGIYDEQFF TGCGCCAGCAGGGCCGGGACAGGGATTTACGATGAGCAGTTCTTC few TRBJ2-1 TRBD1 TRBV5-1
CASSPETTDGGSLKETQYF TGTGCCAGCAGCCCTGAGACGACCGACGGAGGTTCACTTAAAGAGACCCAGTACTTC . TRBJ2-5 . TRBV28
CASRGGLAAHSYEQYF TGTGCCAGCCGAGGGGGACTAGCGGCCCACTCCTACGAGCAGTACTTC . TRBJ2-7 TRBD2 TRBV11-2
CASIQQGTRTDTQYF TGTGCCAGCATCCAACAGGGGACTCGCACAGATACGCAGTATTTT few TRBJ2-3 . TRBV7-2
CSARDRRSGANVLTF TGCAGTGCTAGAGATAGACGCTCTGGGGCCAACGTCCTGACTTTC few TRBJ2-6 . TRBV20-1
CASSLRVGTQYF TGTGCCAGCAGTCTTAGGGTTGGTACGCAGTATTTT few TRBJ2-3 . TRBV6-5
CASSQDSEGEDNEQFF TGTGCCAGCAGCCAGGATAGTGAGGGGGAAGACAATGAGCAGTTCTTC . TRBJ2-1 . TRBV6-2/TRBV6-3
CASSKPGGGISTDTQYF TGTGCCAGCAGCAAACCCGGCGGGGGGATTAGCACAGATACGCAGTATTTT . TRBJ2-3 . TRBV21-1
CASSLVGDTDTQYF TGTGCCAGCAGCTTAGTCGGAGACACAGATACGCAGTATTTT many TRBJ2-3 . TRBV7-2
CSPPAGVGTEAFF TGCAGTCCCCCGGCAGGGGTGGGCACTGAAGCTTTCTTT . TRBJ1-1 . TRBV20-1
CASSFILSESSYNEQFF TGTGCCAGCAGTTTTATTTTGAGCGAGAGCTCCTACAATGAGCAGTTCTTC . TRBJ2-1 . TRBV12-3/TRBV12-4
CAGSQLWEIYNEQFF TGTGCCGGCAGCCAACTATGGGAGATCTACAATGAGCAGTTCTTC . TRBJ2-1 . TRBV4-2
CASRPTSFGDTQYF TGTGCCAGCAGACCCACTAGCTTTGGAGATACGCAGTATTTT . TRBJ2-3 . TRBV6-5
CSARTGGGSPLHF TGCAGCGCTAGAACAGGGGGGGGTTCACCCCTCCACTTT . TRBJ1-6 TRBD1 TRBV20-1
CASSQTGVAGDTQYF TGCGCCAGCAGCCAAACGGGGGTGGCCGGGGATACGCAGTATTTT few TRBJ2-3 . TRBV4-1
CSVEAPPAFF TGCAGCGTTGAAGCCCCCCCGGCTTTCTTT few TRBJ1-1 . TRBV29-1
CASSPAGNNQPQHF TGTGCCAGCAGCCCGGCAGGGAACAATCAGCCCCAGCATTTT . TRBJ1-5 . TRBV2
CASSFHPTQGKAEKLFF TGTGCCAGCAGCTTTCATCCTACACAGGGGAAGGCTGAAAAACTGTTTTTT . TRBJ1-4 TRBD1 TRBV7-8
CASSLVGGEGYNEQYF TGTGCCAGCAGCTTAGTAGGCGGAGAGGGCTACAATGAGCAGTACTTC . TRBJ2-7 . TRBV7-2
CASSSYAGQGLITQYF TGCGCCAGCAGCTCTTACGCGGGACAGGGTCTGATTACGCAGTATTTT once TRBJ2-3 TRBD1 TRBV4-3
CASSLEGTSGSTQYF TGTGCCAGCAGCTTAGAGGGGACTAGCGGTTCTACGCAGTATTTT few TRBJ2-3 TRBD2 TRBV11-2
CASSWRQGPYEQYF TGTGCCAGCAGCTGGAGACAGGGCCCCTACGAGCAGTACTTC few TRBJ2-7 TRBD1 TRBV5-5
CASSLGRAASYEQYF TGTGCCAGCAGCTTGGGGAGGGCAGCCTCCTACGAGCAGTACTTC . TRBJ2-7 TRBD2 TRBV11-2
CASSYSWATTDTQYF TGTGCCAGCAGTTACTCGTGGGCAACGACAGATACGCAGTATTTT . TRBJ2-3 . TRBV6-5
CASSYSVAALYGYTF TGTGCCAGCAGTTACTCGGTGGCGGCCCTCTATGGCTACACCTTC . TRBJ1-2 . TRBV6-2/TRBV6-3
CASSPSGTINEQFF TGTGCCAGCAGTCCCTCCGGGACGATCAATGAGCAGTTCTTC . TRBJ2-1 . TRBV12-3/TRBV12-4